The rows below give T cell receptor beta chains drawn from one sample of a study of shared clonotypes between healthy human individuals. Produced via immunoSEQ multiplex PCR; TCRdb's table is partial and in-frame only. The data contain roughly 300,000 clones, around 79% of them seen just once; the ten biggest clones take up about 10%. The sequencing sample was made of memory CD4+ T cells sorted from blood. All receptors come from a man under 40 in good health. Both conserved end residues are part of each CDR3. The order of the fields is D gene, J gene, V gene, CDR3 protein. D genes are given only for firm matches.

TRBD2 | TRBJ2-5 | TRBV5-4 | CASGSGLAASQETQYF
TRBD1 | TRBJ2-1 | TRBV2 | CASSEDGGTGNNEQFF
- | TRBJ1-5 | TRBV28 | CASSSRSGSIQPQHF
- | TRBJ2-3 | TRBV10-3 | CAIDAGRGTDTQYF
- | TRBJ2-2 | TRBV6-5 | CASRVLTGELFF
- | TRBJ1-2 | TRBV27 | CASSLWGNYGYTF
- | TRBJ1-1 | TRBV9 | CASSATGANTEAFF
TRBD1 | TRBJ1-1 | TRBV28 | CASSIPTGGDTEAFF
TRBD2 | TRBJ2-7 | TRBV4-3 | CASSQMAGVTGEQYF
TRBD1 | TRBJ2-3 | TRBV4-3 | CASSQGTGGTDTQYF
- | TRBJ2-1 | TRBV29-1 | CSAEETSRRYNEQFF
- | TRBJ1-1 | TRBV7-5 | CARSFAPGQANTEAFF
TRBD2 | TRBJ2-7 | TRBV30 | CAWRAGPGYEQYF
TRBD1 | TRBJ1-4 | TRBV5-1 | CASSSDRGKGTNEKLFF
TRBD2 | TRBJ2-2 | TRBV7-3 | CASSRGLAGTGELFF
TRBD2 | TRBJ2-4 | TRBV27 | CASRLAGEDIQYF
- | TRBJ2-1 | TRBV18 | CASSPPGGGTSYNEQFF
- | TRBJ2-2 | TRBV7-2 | CASSPARRELFF
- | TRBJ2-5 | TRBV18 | CASSPPGAETQYF
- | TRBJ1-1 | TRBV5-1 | CASSLRAAGLMNTEAFF
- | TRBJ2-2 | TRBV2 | CASGGGNTGELFF
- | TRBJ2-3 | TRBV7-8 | CASSLVRAKVDTQYF
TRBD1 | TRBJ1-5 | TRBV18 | CASSPTGGAQPQHF
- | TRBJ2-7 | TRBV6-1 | CASSVGFMDEQYF
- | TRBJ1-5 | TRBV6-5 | CATGDNQPQHF
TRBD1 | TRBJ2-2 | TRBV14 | CASSQRTGYSGELFF
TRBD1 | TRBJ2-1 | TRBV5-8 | CASTPGQINNEQFF
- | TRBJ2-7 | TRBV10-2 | CASTSGRAYEQYF
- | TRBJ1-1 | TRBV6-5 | CASSYSMNTEAFF
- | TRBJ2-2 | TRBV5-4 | CASSLDGGRSMTGELFF
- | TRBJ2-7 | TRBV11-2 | CASSGRVIFEQYF
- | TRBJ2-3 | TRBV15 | CATSRDLDQTDTQYF
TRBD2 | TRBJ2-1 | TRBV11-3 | CASSLTSGYNEQFF
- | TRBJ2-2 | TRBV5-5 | CASSRLTNTGELFF
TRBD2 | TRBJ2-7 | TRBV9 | CASSVSPSGSAQQYF
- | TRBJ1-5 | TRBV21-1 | CASSGTGGDWQPQHF
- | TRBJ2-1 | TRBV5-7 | CASSLWSVECPYNEQFF
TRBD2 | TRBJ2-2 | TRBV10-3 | CAISGTSGRGTGELFF
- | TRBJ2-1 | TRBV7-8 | CASKGITYNEQFF
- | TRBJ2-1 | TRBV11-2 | CASSHQSARGKQFF
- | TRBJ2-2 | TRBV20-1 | CSARRTGELFF
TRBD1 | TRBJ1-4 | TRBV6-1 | CASSEAAGEGGEKLFF